Each of the 3 T cell receptor beta chains below was sequenced from the same sample in a study of T cells in Graves' hyperthyroidism and ophthalmopathy. It was RNA transcripts that yielded the amplified TCR beta CDR3 regions. The HTBI primer set drove a first-round RT-PCR of the TCR CDR3. TCRdb re-called the multiplex PCR reads with MiXCR, one entry per CDR3 protein. Here the sample spans 410,000 or so distinct CDR3 sequences, roughly 14% being singletons. Material: blood. These receptors were obtained from a man aged 18 to 29 with Graves' ophthalmopathy.

This clonotype was observed many times. The V and J genes are TRBV5-8 and TRBJ2-4; 8 bases are shared with TRBD2. Germline values: CDR1 SGHTS, CDR2 YDEGEE. V dropped 4 bases and J dropped 6; count of bases not matched to a gene: 6. The CDR3 covers 14 residues. DNA for the CDR3: TGTGCCAGCAGCCAGCGGGGGCTGACAAACATTCAGTACTTC. Translating gives CASSQRGLTNIQYF. Based on the CDR3 plus reference TRBV5-8 and TRBJ2-4, the full variable domain is EAGVTQSPTHLIKTRGQQATLRCSPISGHTSVYWYQQALGLGLQFLLWYDEGEERNRGNFPPRFSGRQFPNYSSELNVNALELEDSALYLCASSQRGLTNIQYFGAGTRLSVL.

This clonotype was observed at least ten times. The chain has TRBV18 and TRBJ1-1; D uncertain. Deletions cut 4 bases from V and 2 bases from J, with 20 bases between. Germline assignment: CDR1 KGHSH and CDR2 LQKENI. This CDR3 spans 17 amino acids. CDR3 residues: CASSRQVPSAHNTEAFF. In DNA, the CDR3 is TGTGCCAGCTCACGGCAGGTTCCCTCCGCACACAACACTGAAGCTTTCTTT.

The chain employs TRBV12-3 or TRBV12-4 and TRBJ2-7, with 12 bases matching TRBD2. V was pared by 3 bases and J by 0 bases, with 9 bases of the junction left unmatched. The CDR3 spans 18 residues. The CDR3 sequence is CASSFRLAGGPPSYEQYF. The CDR3 coding sequence is TGTGCCAGCAGTTTTAGGCTAGCGGGAGGGCCTCCCTCCTACGAGCAGTACTTC.